One sample yielded the 25 T cell receptor beta chains listed below, sequenced in a study of T cells in Graves' hyperthyroidism and ophthalmopathy. What was amplified from RNA transcripts were TCR beta CDR3 regions. The TCR CDR3 was amplified in a first-round RT-PCR using the HTBI primer set. TCRdb itself ran the multiplex PCR reads through MiXCR, one entry per CDR3 protein. The repertoire consists of around 800,000 distinct CDR3 sequences, with approximately 40% occurring once and the leading ten covering approximately 8.7%. Sequencing input: blood. Source of these receptors: a man aged 18 to 30 with Graves' hyperthyroidism.

In its sample, this clonotype was seen a few times. Here the CDR3 reads CASSRGKGNTEAFF. The CDR3 region has the DNA TGTGCCAGCAGCCGGGGTAAAGGGAACACTGAAGCTTTCTTT. This chain connects TRBV5-6 to TRBJ1-1; D not certain. Trimming removed 4 bases at V and 1 base at J, with 11 bases between. CDR1 SGHDT and CDR2 YYEEEE come from the germline V gene. The CDR3 has 14 amino acids. Full variable domain (rest looked up from reference TRBV5-6 and TRBJ1-1): DAGVTQSPTHLIKTRGQQVTLRCSPKSGHDTVSWYQQALGQGPQFIFQYYEEEERQRGNFPDRFSGHQFPNYSSELNVNALLLGDSALYLCASSRGKGNTEAFFGQGTRLTVV.

This clonotype occurred a few times. J is TRBJ2-7 and V is TRBV6-5, with 8 nucleotides matching TRBD2. Germline values: CDR1 MNHEY, CDR2 SVGAGI. With V trimmed by 5 bases and J by 5 bases, 5 bases remained unmatched. The CDR3 sequence is 13 residues long. The CDR3 loop is CASSEGLVNEQYF. Here the CDR3 DNA reads TGTGCCAGCAGTGAGGGACTAGTAAACGAGCAGTACTTC.

The rearrangement links TRBV29-1 to TRBJ2-7; D tentatively reads TRBD1 or TRBD2 (7 bases each). Trimming left V 7 bases short and J 4 bases short, with 23 bases between. The CDR3 spans 15 residues. Per germline, CDR1 SQVTM and CDR2 ANQGSEA. Written as DNA, the CDR3 is TGCAGCGGCTTAGGGGGGGACAGTAAGGCATACGAGCAGTACTTC. Its protein is CSGLGGDSKAYEQYF.

A few counts support this clonotype. The chain employs TRBV20-1 and TRBJ2-7; maybe TRBD1 (5 bases). Trimming removed 4 bases at V and 2 bases at J, with 12 bases between. Germline V gene sequence: CDR1 DFQATT, CDR2 SNEGSKA (reference sequence). This CDR3 contains 13 residues. Here the CDR3 reads CSAIEQAPYEQYF. The CDR3 nucleotides read TGCAGTGCTATAGAACAGGCCCCCTACGAGCAGTACTTC.

This chain uses TRBV25-1 with TRBJ2-5; D not certain. CDR1 MGHDK and CDR2 SYGVNS come from the germline V gene. V shed 6 bases and J shed 7 bases, with 15 bases lying between them. This CDR3 contains 13 residues. CDR3 nucleotide sequence: TGTGCCAGCAGCATCGGAGCCGAGGTGACCCAGTACTTC. It specifies CASSIGAEVTQYF.

This clonotype was seen repeatedly, ten times or more. The V call is TRBV7-9, the J call TRBJ1-2; D not resolved. V was pared by 11 bases and J by 12 bases, with 25 bases between. The CDR3 consists of 13 residues. Germline V CDR1 and CDR2: SEHNR, FQNEAQ (reference sequence). The CDR3 protein is CAVAAVGLGVDTF. In DNA form, the CDR3 reads TGTGCCGTAGCCGCGGTAGGACTGGGAGTCGACACCTTC.

This clonotype was seen a handful of times. The V call is TRBV7-2, the J call TRBJ1-3; 8 nucleotides agree with TRBD1. CDR1 is SGHTA, CDR2 FQGNSA, per germline. Trimming cost V 5 bases and J 4 bases; bases outside gene matches: 7. The CDR3 loop spans 15 amino acids. In nucleotides, the CDR3 is TGTGCCAGCAGCCGGACAGGGCCTCTGGGAAACACCATATATTTT. Residues: CASSRTGPLGNTIYF.

This clonotype was seen at least ten times. The rearrangement links TRBV14 to TRBJ1-5; D gene ambiguous. Germline V gives CDR1 SGHDN, CDR2 FVKESK. V was shortened by 0 bases and J by 5 bases, with 8 bases between the two germline ends. The CDR3 covers 14 residues. CDR3 in DNA: TGTGCCAGCAGCCAAGATGGGGTGGATCAGCCCCAGCATTTT. It translates to CASSQDGVDQPQHF. Based on the CDR3 plus reference TRBV14 and TRBJ1-5, the full variable domain is EAGVTQFPSHSVIEKGQTVTLRCDPISGHDNLYWYRRVMGKEIKFLLHFVKESKQDESGMPNNRFLAERTGGTYSTLKVQPAELEDSGVYFCASSQDGVDQPQHFGDGTRLSIL.

This clonotype occurred a few times. The germline gene is not matched at one end of the junction; a read error may be the cause. This sequence joins TRBV4-1 and TRBJ2-7, with TRBD2 as a possible D gene (6 bases). This CDR3 has 15 residues. The germline V gene encodes CDR1 MGHRA and CDR2 YSYEKL. CDR3 residues: CASRRIADPSYEQYF. The CDR3, as DNA: TGTGCCAGCAGACGGATAGCGGACCCCTCCTACGAGCAGTACTTC.

In its sample, this clonotype was seen a few times. The rearrangement links TRBV11-2 to TRBJ2-7, with unresolved D. Deletions cut 0 bases from V and 3 bases from J, with 9 bases between. This CDR3 has 14 residues. The V gene's germline CDR1 is SGHAT and CDR2 FQNNGV. The CDR3 DNA reads as TGTGCCAGCAGCTTAGATTTTGGGGACTACGAGCAGTACTTC. Translated: CASSLDFGDYEQYF.

V gene TRBV7-2 combines with J gene TRBJ2-7, with D perhaps TRBD1 or TRBD2 (5 bases each). The CDR3 extends over 16 amino acids. Germline V CDR1 and CDR2: SGHTA, FQGNSA. The V end was cut by 5 bases, the J end by 1 base, with 18 bases between. The CDR3 reads CASSPRGIGRSYEQYF. The DNA for the CDR3 is TGTGCCAGCAGCCCGAGGGGAATTGGACGTTCCTACGAGCAGTACTTC.

The chain's CDR3 is CASRADRGNSPLHF. Here the CDR3 DNA reads TGTGCCAGCAGGGCCGACAGGGGAAATTCACCCCTCCACTTT. J is TRBJ1-6 and V is TRBV6-6, with 8 positions matching TRBD1. The CDR3 sequence is 14 residues long. The V and J ends lost 6 bases and 7 bases, in that order; junction bases with no gene match: 5. The germline CDR1 and CDR2 sequences are MNHNY and SVGAGI (reference sequence).

This clonotype was counted ten times or more. The chain employs TRBV2 and TRBJ2-7; no definite D call. V dropped 7 bases and J dropped 6 bases, with 7 bases sitting between them. The CDR3 is 10 residues long. Germline CDR1 is SNHLY and CDR2 is FYNNEI. DNA of the CDR3: TGTGCCAGCAAGGGTCTCGAGCAGTACTTC. As protein: CASKGLEQYF.

The chain joins TRBV24-1 to TRBJ1-2; possible D gene TRBD1, 5 bases. Trimming left V 6 bases short and J 4 bases short, with 11 bases between. CDR1 and CDR2 (germline): KGHDR, SFDVKD. CDR3 length equals 13 residues. The chain's CDR3 is CATSFGTSYGYTF. The DNA for the CDR3 is TGTGCCACCAGTTTTGGGACCAGCTATGGCTACACCTTC.

The chain is built from TRBV13 and TRBJ2-5, with TRBD1 matching over 10 bases. The DNA end favors TRBJ2-7, so the J call may be wrong. From germline, CDR1 is PRHDT and CDR2 FYEKMQ (reference sequence). The CDR3 spans 16 residues. The CDR3 DNA follows: TGTGCCAGCAGCTTAGTTCCGGGACAGGGGTTCTACGAGCAGTACTTC. Protein: CASSLVPGQGFYEQYF.

A remark on this clonotype: A much bigger clone sits one base away, suggesting this may be a read error. The chain recombines TRBV29-1 with TRBJ1-4; D remains ambiguous. CDR1 and CDR2 from the germline V gene are SQVTM and ANQGSEA. Between the trimmed V and J ends, which lost 4 bases and 3 bases, there was a span of 15 bases. This CDR3 has 15 residues. The CDR3 reads CSVGETFGANEKLFF. As DNA, the CDR3 is TGCAGCGTTGGGGAGACATTTGGCGCTAATGAAAAACTGTTTTTT.

The V and J genes are TRBV6-1 and TRBJ1-5, with D possibly being TRBD1 (5 bases). CDR1 is MNHNS and CDR2 is SASEGT in the germline V gene. The V and J ends lost 0 bases and 3 bases respectively, with 9 bases between them. The CDR3 has 15 amino acids. The CDR3: CASSEAGPINQPQHF. The CDR3 DNA reads as TGTGCCAGCAGTGAAGCGGGACCGATCAATCAGCCCCAGCATTTT.

The gene calls are TRBV7-9 and TRBJ2-7; D remains unclear. The V gene lost 5 bases and the J gene lost 0 bases, with 11 bases spanning the gap. Germline V lookup: CDR1 SEHNR, CDR2 FQNEAQ (reference sequence). The CDR3 loop spans 14 amino acids. This CDR3 reads CASSTTRSSYEQYF. For the CDR3, the DNA is TGTGCCAGCAGCACCACCCGGAGCTCCTACGAGCAGTACTTC.

This clonotype was picked up many times. V and J are TRBV2 and TRBJ2-7; D is possibly TRBD2 (6 bases). The V end was cut by 4 bases, the J end by 0 bases, with 13 bases between. In germline, CDR1 is SNHLY, CDR2 FYNNEI. CDR3 length: 15 amino acids. This chain's CDR3 is CASSGQGLSSYEQYF. CDR3 DNA: TGTGCCAGCAGTGGGCAGGGACTTAGCTCCTACGAGCAGTACTTC.

J is TRBJ1-4 and V is TRBV10-3; D not certain. Trimming removed 10 bases from V and 0 bases from J, with 9 bases in between. CDR3 length: 13 residues. Germline V CDR1 and CDR2: ENHRY, SYGVKD. Here the CDR3 reads CASGGPTNEKLFF. Written as DNA, the CDR3 is TGTGCCAGCGGAGGGCCAACTAATGAAAAACTGTTTTTT.

This chain joins TRBV2 and TRBJ2-3; D may correspond to TRBD1 or TRBD2 (5 bases each). Germline V gene lookup returns CDR1 SNHLY and CDR2 FYNNEI. The V gene lost 6 bases and the J gene lost 4 bases, with 17 bases spanning the gap. The CDR3 consists of 15 residues. The CDR3 loop reads CASSPGGLGADTQYF. The DNA for the CDR3 is TGTGCCAGCAGCCCTGGAGGCCTAGGGGCAGATACGCAGTATTTT.

The sample holds many counts of this clonotype. The chain combines TRBV19 with TRBJ1-5; 8 bases agree with TRBD1. The germline V gene has CDR1 LNHDA and CDR2 SQIVND (reference sequence). With 3 bases clipped from V and 3 bases from J, the junction kept 4 bases outside the gene matches. The CDR3 runs 15 residues. CDR3 nucleotide sequence: TGTGCCAGTAGTATCTGGCAGGGGGCCAATCAGCCCCAGCATTTT. Residues: CASSIWQGANQPQHF.

This clonotype occurred a few times. The rearrangement links TRBV6-6 to TRBJ1-1, with TRBD1 as a possible D gene (5 bases). This CDR3 is 12 amino acids long. From germline, CDR1 is MNHNY and CDR2 SVGAGI (reference sequence). Trimming shortened V by 5 bases and J by 7 bases, and 11 bases separated the two germline ends. Here the CDR3 DNA reads TGTGCCAGCAGTCCCAGGGCGAGTGAAGCTTTCTTT. Protein: CASSPRASEAFF.

This clonotype was seen a handful of times. The rearrangement uses TRBV25-1 and TRBJ2-5, with TRBD2 as a possible D gene (5 bases). Between the trimmed V and J ends, which lost 8 bases and 0 bases, there was a span of 16 bases. Germline CDR1 MGHDK, CDR2 SYGVNS. CDR3 size: 15 residues. CDR3 coding DNA: TGTGCCAGCCAAGCACCAGCGGCGTACCAAGAGACCCAGTACTTC. It translates to CASQAPAAYQETQYF.

The chain couples TRBV7-2 to TRBJ2-7, with D tentatively TRBD1 or TRBD2 (5 bases each). The CDR3 spans 16 residues. The ends were cut back, 2 bases at V and 2 bases at J, with 16 bases in the middle. CDR1 is SGHTA, CDR2 FQGNSA, per germline. The CDR3 coding sequence is TGTGCCAGCAGCTTACCTTCCGGGACGGTGACCTACGAGCAGTACTTC. Amino acids: CASSLPSGTVTYEQYF.